These 11 T cell receptor beta chains originate from one sample sequenced in a study of cytomegalovirus exposure and HLA in healthy donors. Vbeta (60) and Jbeta (13) primers were used in the PCR. Here immunoSEQ multiplex PCR was the method, and the copy in TCRdb shows in-frame clones only, minus some. The sample holds some 140,000 clones, roughly 80% seen once. Material for sequencing was PBMCs. These receptors originate from a man in his late teens or twenties in good health and CMV-seronegative.

The sample holds one count of this clone. The chain employs TRBV18 and TRBJ2-7; D unresolved. This CDR3 is built from 12 residues. V lost 3 bases and J lost 4, with 7 bases in between. CDR1 and CDR2 (germline): KGHSH, LQKENI. The CDR3 DNA is TGTGCCAGCTCACCTGATACATACGAGCAGTACTTC. Translation gives CASSPDTYEQYF.

The chain joins TRBV5-1 to TRBJ2-5, with TRBD1 matching over 8 bases. The CDR3 extends over 15 amino acids. Germline CDR1 and CDR2: SGHRS and YFSETQ. With V trimmed by 5 bases and J by 5 bases, 11 bases remained unmatched. The CDR3 sequence: CASSLRTGGRETQYF. The CDR3 DNA sequence: TGCGCCAGCAGTTTACGCACAGGGGGTCGGGAGACCCAGTACTTC.

This sequence joins TRBV5-8 and TRBJ1-5; D unclear. The V gene's germline CDR1 is SGHTS and CDR2 YDEGEE. The CDR3 runs to 17 residues. The V gene lost 0 bases and the J gene lost 3 bases, with 16 bases spanning the gap. CDR3 sequence (DNA): TGTGCCAGCAGCTTGGCCGCGGGCTCTGTGTACAATCAGCCCCAGCATTTT. This sequence encodes CASSLAAGSVYNQPQHF.

This clone is a singleton in its sample. This sequence joins TRBV9 and TRBJ2-7; 8 nucleotides align to TRBD1. Germline CDR1 and CDR2: SGDLS and YYNGEE. After removal of 0 bases from V and 3 bases from J, the junction contained 8 bases not matched to a gene. CDR3 length: 16 residues. CDR3 sequence reads: CASSVAGTGAYYEQYF. CDR3 bases: TGTGCCAGCAGCGTAGCAGGGACAGGAGCCTACTACGAGCAGTACTTC.

The table lists this clone with a few counts. V is TRBV4-3 and J is TRBJ2-7; D is unclear. V was trimmed by 0 bases and J by 6 bases, leaving 6 bases between them. From germline, CDR1 is LGHNA and CDR2 YSLEER. This CDR3 contains 12 residues. The DNA for the CDR3 is TGCGCCAGCAGCCAAGATCATTCCGAGCAGTACTTC. The encoded protein is CASSQDHSEQYF.

This clone came up a few times. The V and J genes are TRBV6-5 and TRBJ1-1, with 9 bases matching TRBD1. The germline gives CDR1 MNHEY, CDR2 SVGAGI. J gave up 4 bases and V 4 bases, and 7 bases lay outside the gene matches. The CDR3 loop spans 15 amino acids. The CDR3, as DNA: TGTGCCAGCAGTTTTGCTGACAGGGGGGGCACTGAAGCTTTCTTT. It translates to CASSFADRGGTEAFF.

A few counts support this clone. The chain recombines TRBV11-2 with TRBJ1-1; TRBD1 aligns across 10 bases. Looked up from germline, CDR1 is SGHAT and CDR2 is FQNNGV. This CDR3 has 16 residues. V lost 5 bases and J lost 5; bases outside the gene matches: 11. CDR3 region: CASSTWTGGRKTEAFF. The CDR3 nucleotides are TGTGCCAGCAGCACTTGGACAGGGGGGAGGAAAACTGAAGCTTTCTTT.

This chain links TRBV19 with TRBJ1-4; possibly TRBD1 for D (5 bases). This CDR3 is built from 14 residues. V lost 8 bases, J lost 7 bases, and 17 bases lay in between. Germline CDR1 and CDR2: LNHDA and SQIVND (reference sequence). The CDR3 DNA follows: TGTGCCAGTGCCTCCGGGGGGAGAAGTGAAAAACTGTTTTTT. Its translation: CASASGGRSEKLFF.

The rearrangement joins TRBV11-3 to TRBJ2-1; D may be TRBD1 (5 bases). Germline loops: CDR1 SGHNT, CDR2 YENEEA. This CDR3 spans 12 amino acids. V was pared by 5 bases and J by 7 bases, with 9 bases between. The CDR3: CASSPGWNEQFF. The DNA for the CDR3 is TGTGCCAGCAGCCCAGGGTGGAATGAGCAGTTCTTC. Full variable domain (outside the CDR3, taken from reference TRBV11-3 and TRBJ2-1): EAGVVQSPRYKIIEKKQPVAFWCNPISGHNTLYWYLQNLGQGPELLIRYENEEAVDDSQLPKDRFSAERLKGVDSTLKIQPAELGDSAVYLCASSPGWNEQFFGPGTRLTVL.

The gene calls are TRBV6-5 and TRBJ2-7; no definite D call. Germline CDR1 is MNHEY and CDR2 is SVGAGI. V lost 0 bases, J lost 5 bases, and 14 bases lay in between. The CDR3 covers 15 residues. CDR3 loop: CASSYSRSYSDEQYF. The CDR3 bases are TGTGCCAGCAGTTACTCGAGGTCCTACTCAGACGAGCAGTACTTC.

The chain recombines TRBV7-3 with TRBJ2-1; possible D gene TRBD2, 7 bases. V shed 1 base and J shed 9 bases, with 10 bases lying between them. Germline V lookup: CDR1 SGHTA, CDR2 FQGTGA. The CDR3 runs to 13 residues. CDR3 loop: CASSLNREGEQFF. The CDR3, as DNA: TGTGCCAGCAGCTTAAACAGGGAGGGTGAGCAGTTCTTC.